These T cell receptor beta chains were read from a single sample in a study of CD8 T cells in Susac syndrome. TCRdb reprocessed the immunoSEQ multiplex PCR reads with MiXCR, giving one entry per CDR3 protein. Here the sample spans 140,000 to 150,000 distinct CDR3 sequences, 85% to 95% being singletons. Sequencing input: CD4+ T cells from PBMCs. These receptors were collected from a human donor with multiple sclerosis. The CDR3 runs from the conserved cysteine through the conserved F or W. The D gene is left open where the match is weak. Part of the rows lack a size; the others show once, few, many or a class for expanded clones.

j_call v_call clone_size d_call cdr3_aa cdr3_nt
TRBJ1-1 TRBV6-1 few NA CASNLYEVNTEAFF TGTGCCAGCAACTTGTACGAAGTGAACACTGAAGCTTTCTTT
TRBJ2-1 TRBV24-1 NA TRBD2 CATSLSGRYNEQFF TGTGCCACCAGCCTTAGCGGGAGGTACAATGAGCAGTTCTTC
TRBJ2-4 TRBV7-9 NA NA CASTQLISGIQYF TGTGCCAGCACCCAACTCATCAGTGGCATTCAGTACTTC
TRBJ1-2 TRBV2 NA NA CASNRRTEGYTF TGTGCCAGCAATCGGAGGACGGAGGGCTACACCTTC
TRBJ2-7 TRBV29-1 NA NA CSVVRNRGSREQYF TGCAGCGTTGTCCGTAACCGAGGTTCTCGGGAGCAGTACTTC
TRBJ1-1 TRBV30 NA NA CAWSRKNTEAFF TGTGCCTGGAGTCGAAAAAACACTGAAGCTTTCTTT
TRBJ1-1 TRBV18 NA NA CASSKAGPWNTEAFF TGTGCCAGCTCGAAAGCCGGGCCGTGGAACACTGAAGCTTTCTTT
TRBJ2-2 TRBV12-3/TRBV12-4 NA TRBD2 CASRPTSGGATGELFF TGTGCCAGCAGGCCGACTAGCGGGGGGGCCACCGGGGAGCTGTTTTTT
TRBJ1-2 TRBV6-5 NA NA CASSYSDSGYTF TGTGCCAGCAGTTACTCAGACAGCGGCTACACCTTC
TRBJ1-2 TRBV29-1 NA TRBD1 CSVQTGVPNYGYTF TGCAGCGTTCAAACAGGGGTACCTAACTATGGCTACACCTTC
TRBJ2-5 TRBV12-3/TRBV12-4 NA TRBD1 CASSATTGGLRETQYF TGTGCCAGCAGTGCAACTACAGGGGGCCTTCGGGAGACCCAGTACTTC
TRBJ2-3 TRBV27 NA NA CASSFDPARSTDTQYF TGTGCCAGCAGCTTTGACCCGGCTAGAAGCACAGATACGCAGTATTTT
TRBJ1-1 TRBV27 NA TRBD1 CASSWTGDTEAFF TGTGCCAGCAGTTGGACAGGGGACACTGAAGCTTTCTTT
TRBJ2-5 TRBV28 NA NA CASSESGTETQYF TGTGCCAGCAGTGAATCGGGTACCGAGACCCAGTACTTC
TRBJ2-5 TRBV20-1 NA NA CSAPRLGIQETQYF TGCAGTGCCCCCCGCTTAGGGATCCAAGAGACCCAGTACTTC
TRBJ2-1 TRBV28 once TRBD2 CASHSSGAGFNEQFF TGTGCCAGTCACTCTAGCGGGGCGGGATTCAATGAGCAGTTCTTC
TRBJ2-1 TRBV20-1 NA NA CSGQDYNEQFF TGCAGTGGCCAGGATTACAATGAGCAGTTCTTC
TRBJ1-5 TRBV10-3 NA NA CAISESTGQPQHF TGTGCCATCAGTGAGTCGACTGGGCAGCCCCAGCATTTT
TRBJ2-6 TRBV20-1 NA NA CSARDRGAGANVLTF TGCAGTGCTAGAGATAGGGGGGCTGGGGCCAACGTCCTGACTTTC
TRBJ2-5 TRBV4-2 once NA CASSQDMGETQYF TGTGCCAGCAGCCAAGACATGGGGGAGACCCAGTACTTC
TRBJ2-1 TRBV6-2/TRBV6-3 NA TRBD2 CASSYSSLAGIYNEQFF TGTGCCAGCAGTTACTCGTCGCTAGCGGGGATATACAATGAGCAGTTCTTC
TRBJ2-7 TRBV25-1 NA NA CASSRGWPYEQYF TGTGCCAGCAGCAGGGGATGGCCTTACGAGCAGTACTTC
TRBJ2-6 TRBV20-1 NA TRBD1 CSARGQGVANVLTF TGCAGTGCTCGGGGACAGGGAGTCGCCAACGTCCTGACTTTC
TRBJ1-5 TRBV30 NA NA CAWSGTHNQPQHF TGTGCCTGGAGTGGGACCCACAATCAGCCCCAGCATTTT
TRBJ2-5 TRBV15 NA TRBD1 CATSRGLPGTGGLGETQYF TGTGCCACCAGCAGGGGACTCCCCGGGACAGGGGGGCTCGGAGAGACCCAGTACTTC
TRBJ2-7 TRBV14 NA NA CASRSTATYEQYF TGTGCCAGCAGATCGACAGCCACCTACGAGCAGTACTTC
TRBJ2-3 TRBV24-1 NA TRBD1 CATSDRLDRARADTQYF TGTGCCACCAGTGACCGTCTGGACAGGGCGAGGGCAGATACGCAGTATTTT
TRBJ2-5 TRBV3-1 NA NA CASSPRTGRRNQETQYF TGTGCCAGCAGCCCAAGGACGGGACGGCGAAACCAAGAGACCCAGTACTTC
TRBJ1-1 TRBV3-1 once NA CASSQGLTAEAFF TGTGCCAGCAGCCAAGGGTTGACAGCTGAAGCTTTCTTT
TRBJ2-3 TRBV3-1 NA NA CASSQGLILGGDDVRDTQYF TGTGCCAGCAGCCAAGGTCTAATTCTCGGCGGGGACGACGTTAGGGATACGCAGTATTTT
TRBJ2-7 TRBV20-1 few TRBD2 CSARTSGRGYEQYF TGCAGTGCTAGGACTAGCGGGAGGGGCTACGAGCAGTACTTC
TRBJ2-1 TRBV5-1 NA NA CASSSLEGGVAEQFF TGCGCCAGCAGCTCTCTCGAGGGGGGAGTTGCTGAGCAGTTCTTC